This T cell receptor beta chain was sequenced during a study of blood T cells in healthy people across ages. Study overall: Template switching captured about one barcoded beta molecule per two T cells.

On this clonotype: The conserved phenylalanine or tryptophan normally closing the CDR3 is absent here, so this likely arose from a read error.

The second PCR ran roughly 6 to 12 cycles with a sample-barcoded 5' primer and J-beta primers. TCRdb recomputed calls from the 5' RACE reads with MiXCR, one row per CDR3 protein. The table has more than 650,000 distinct CDR3 sequences, 20% to 30% seen once. CDR1 MDHEN and CDR2 SYDVKM come from the germline V gene. J was trimmed by 7 bases and V by 5 bases; bases with no gene match: 5. This CDR3 has 14 amino acids. These data also featured in a second study, about T cells of mothers and their children.

The chain is built from TRBV28 and TRBJ1-4; 9 positions agree with TRBD1. The sequencing input was blood. The TCR sequence derives from a boy younger than 18 in good health. The CDR3 spells CASSTGTGSEKLFS. In DNA, the CDR3 is TGTGCCAGCAGTACCGGGACAGGGTCTGAAAAACTGTTTTCT.